This entry features one T cell receptor (beta chain) sequence. The record originates from a study of blood T cell repertoires in COVID-19. Overall study: The United States, Italy and Spain provided the acute and convalescent COVID-19 samples. From T cells, B-cell-depleted T cells, or PBMCs came the material, which was cDNA or gDNA.

Categorization into cohorts depended on clinical history that participants reported. Profiled with immunoSEQ multiplex PCR; TCRdb holds only in-frame clones, not every one. The sample yields under 250,000 clones, 80% to 90% seen once. The CDR3 loop spans 16 amino acids. From germline, CDR1 is MNHEY and CDR2 SVGAGI. Trimming took 2 bases from V and 6 from J, leaving 17 bases between them. The clonotype originates from a woman younger than 45 with acute COVID-19. V and J are TRBV6-5 and TRBJ1-5; no reliable D call. Sequencing was performed on PBMCs or T cells enriched from blood (not recorded which). The CDR3 DNA follows: TGTGCCAGCAGTTACGATCCTAATCTAACCGGTCAGCCCCAGCATTTT. It specifies CASSYDPNLTGQPQHF.